This T cell receptor beta chain was documented in a study of blood T cell repertoires in COVID-19. This CDR3 contains 16 residues. Germline V gives CDR1 SEHNR, CDR2 FQNEAQ (reference sequence). J gave up 1 base and V 4 bases, and 4 bases lay outside the gene matches. In this sample, this clone turned up once. Sequencing was performed with immunoSEQ multiplex PCR; in TCRdb, only in-frame clones are kept and a portion is missing. The sample includes fewer than 500,000 clones, around 87% of them seen just once. The genes are TRBV7-9 and TRBJ1-3; 10 bases align to TRBD1. The receptor's source is a man aged 30 to 45 who had recovered from COVID-19. The sample comprised PBMCs or T cells enriched from blood (not recorded which). The CDR3 loop reads CASSSGTGASGNTIYF. The CDR3 nucleotides read TGTGCCAGCAGCTCCGGGACAGGGGCGTCTGGAAACACCATATATTTT. The entire variable domain, with the rest obtained from reference TRBV7-9 and TRBJ1-3, is as follows: DTGVSQNPRHKITKRGQNVTFRCDPISEHNRLYWYRQTLGQGPEFLTYFQNEAQLEKSRLLSDRFSAERPKGSFSTLEIQRTEQGDSAMYLCASSSGTGASGNTIYFGEGSWLTVV.